This T cell receptor (beta chain) originates from a study of blood T cell repertoires in COVID-19. On the study more broadly: The cDNA or gDNA used as material had been derived from T cells, B-cell-depleted T cells, or PBMCs.

Cohorts were assigned according to the clinical history that participants reported. The CDR3 length is 14 residues. Germline loops: CDR1 KGHDR, CDR2 SFDVKD. V shed 4 bases and J 5 bases; nucleotides not matched to a gene: 5. Authors' data handling: The assay estimated nucleated cells by amplifying reference gene primers. Generated by immunoSEQ multiplex PCR, the TCRdb table keeps only in-frame clones and is missing some. The V and J calls and clone size come from that table; D and trimming were worked out from the DNA. In the table there are roughly 160,000 clones, roughly 84% of which are singletons.

V gene TRBV24-1 combines with J gene TRBJ2-5; 8 bases align to TRBD1. The sample taken for sequencing was PBMCs or T cells enriched from blood (not recorded which). The receptor was isolated from a man aged 55 to 70 who had recovered from COVID-19. CDR3 protein: CATSDPRQGETQYF. DNA for the CDR3: TGTGCCACCAGTGACCCACGACAGGGGGAGACCCAGTACTTC.